A selection of T cell receptor beta chains follows, all from one sample in a study of OX40 agonist ivuxolimab in advanced cancers. Method: immunoSEQ multiplex PCR; TCRdb's copy keeps in-frame clones and lacks some. The table lists about 110,000 clones, under 95% of them singletons, with under 0.85% in the top ten. Sample: CD4+ or CD8+ T cells sorted from blood, taken in a trial of the OX40 agonist ivuxolimab. The receptors derive from an adult with an advanced solid tumor such as melanoma, head and neck, liver or kidney cancer. Each CDR3 is given with its conserved first and last residue. The order of the fields is J gene, clone size, D gene, V gene, CDR3 DNA, CDR3 protein. The D gene is left open where the match is weak. A row's size may be missing; if present it is once, few, many or a size class.

J gene: TRBJ2-5
clone size: -
D gene: TRBD1
V gene: TRBV7-6
CDR3 DNA: TGTGCCAGCAGCTTAGAATTGGCCAGGGGGCGGGAGACCCAGTACTTC
CDR3 protein: CASSLELARGRETQYF

J gene: TRBJ1-1
clone size: -
D gene: -
V gene: TRBV7-9
CDR3 DNA: TGTGCCAGCAGCTTAGCTGCAGGGACTGGCGACACTGAAGCTTTCTTT
CDR3 protein: CASSLAAGTGDTEAFF

J gene: TRBJ1-1
clone size: once
D gene: -
V gene: TRBV7-2
CDR3 DNA: TGTGCCAGCAGCTCACGGACAGACTGGAACACTGAAGCTTTCTTT
CDR3 protein: CASSSRTDWNTEAFF

J gene: TRBJ2-7
clone size: -
D gene: TRBD1
V gene: TRBV18
CDR3 DNA: TGTGCCAGCTCACAAACGACAGGGGGAAGGGACGAGCAGTACTTC
CDR3 protein: CASSQTTGGRDEQYF

J gene: TRBJ2-2
clone size: -
D gene: -
V gene: TRBV19
CDR3 DNA: TGTGCCAGTAAAGGTCCGGACACCGGGGAGCTGTTTTTT
CDR3 protein: CASKGPDTGELFF

J gene: TRBJ1-5
clone size: once
D gene: TRBD1
V gene: TRBV19
CDR3 DNA: TGTGCCAGTAGTAACGACAGGGAAGATCAGCCCCAGCATTTT
CDR3 protein: CASSNDREDQPQHF

J gene: TRBJ1-6
clone size: -
D gene: TRBD1
V gene: TRBV18
CDR3 DNA: TGTGCCAGCTCACTAGGAACAGGGGACCCTTCACCCCTCCACTTT
CDR3 protein: CASSLGTGDPSPLHF

J gene: TRBJ2-5
clone size: -
D gene: -
V gene: TRBV29-1
CDR3 DNA: TGCAGCGTGGTTGGAGGGCAGGAGACCCAGTACTTC
CDR3 protein: CSVVGGQETQYF

J gene: TRBJ2-7
clone size: once
D gene: TRBD2
V gene: TRBV11-3
CDR3 DNA: TGTGCCAGCAGCTTAGGTGGGCTAGCGGGCTACGAGCAGTACTTC
CDR3 protein: CASSLGGLAGYEQYF

J gene: TRBJ2-5
clone size: -
D gene: TRBD2
V gene: TRBV4-1
CDR3 DNA: TGCGCCAGCAGCCAAGGGGCTAGCGGGAGCCAAGAGACCCAGTACTTC
CDR3 protein: CASSQGASGSQETQYF

J gene: TRBJ1-1
clone size: few
D gene: TRBD1
V gene: TRBV7-3
CDR3 DNA: TGTGCCAGCAGCTTAATGCCAGGGGGTATGGCTTTCTTT
CDR3 protein: CASSLMPGGMAFF

J gene: TRBJ1-4
clone size: -
D gene: -
V gene: TRBV6-5
CDR3 DNA: TGTGCCAGCAGTTACTCGCCTTGGGGTGCTAATGAAAAACTGTTTTTT
CDR3 protein: CASSYSPWGANEKLFF

J gene: TRBJ2-3
clone size: once
D gene: TRBD2
V gene: TRBV7-2
CDR3 DNA: TGTGCCAGCAGCTTAGGAAGACTAGCGGGGACAGATACGCAGTATTTT
CDR3 protein: CASSLGRLAGTDTQYF

J gene: TRBJ1-1
clone size: -
D gene: TRBD1
V gene: TRBV5-4
CDR3 DNA: TGTGCCAGCAGCTTGCAGGGGACAGCTAACACTGAAGCTTTCTTT
CDR3 protein: CASSLQGTANTEAFF

J gene: TRBJ1-1
clone size: -
D gene: TRBD1
V gene: TRBV7-2
CDR3 DNA: TGTGCCAGCAGCCCAAGACCCCGACAGGGGGCGCCGGCTTTCTTT
CDR3 protein: CASSPRPRQGAPAFF

J gene: TRBJ2-7
clone size: -
D gene: -
V gene: TRBV9
CDR3 DNA: TGTGCCAGCAGCGTAGCTGGAAAACGGGGTTACGAGCAGTACTTC
CDR3 protein: CASSVAGKRGYEQYF

J gene: TRBJ2-7
clone size: -
D gene: TRBD1
V gene: TRBV6-1
CDR3 DNA: TGTGCCAGCAGTGCTTTAGGACAGGGGGACTACGAGCAGTACTTC
CDR3 protein: CASSALGQGDYEQYF

J gene: TRBJ2-2
clone size: -
D gene: -
V gene: TRBV7-2
CDR3 DNA: TGTGCCAGCAGCTTAGGCACATCTCCAAACACCGGGGAGCTGTTTTTT
CDR3 protein: CASSLGTSPNTGELFF

J gene: TRBJ1-1
clone size: -
D gene: -
V gene: TRBV18
CDR3 DNA: TGTGCCAGCTCACCTAGTGGGGGGAGCGGTGAAGCTTTCTTT
CDR3 protein: CASSPSGGSGEAFF

J gene: TRBJ1-5
clone size: few
D gene: TRBD1
V gene: TRBV30
CDR3 DNA: TGTGCCTGGAGCCTACAGGGGGTGAATCAGCCCCAGCATTTT
CDR3 protein: CAWSLQGVNQPQHF

J gene: TRBJ1-6
clone size: -
D gene: -
V gene: TRBV5-5
CDR3 DNA: TGTGCCAGCAGCTTGGAGGTAGAGACACCTTTTAATTCACCCCTCCACTTT
CDR3 protein: CASSLEVETPFNSPLHF

J gene: TRBJ2-1
clone size: -
D gene: TRBD1
V gene: TRBV11-3
CDR3 DNA: TGTGCCAGCAGCTTAGCCGGGACAGGCAGTTACAATGAGCAGTTCTTC
CDR3 protein: CASSLAGTGSYNEQFF

J gene: TRBJ1-3
clone size: -
D gene: -
V gene: TRBV4-1
CDR3 DNA: TGCGCCAGCAGCCCCTTCCGGGCCTCTGGAAACACCATATATTTT
CDR3 protein: CASSPFRASGNTIYF

J gene: TRBJ1-1
clone size: -
D gene: TRBD1
V gene: TRBV9
CDR3 DNA: TGTGCCAGCAGCGCAAATCCACAGGGGGGGATCACTGAAGCTTTCTTT
CDR3 protein: CASSANPQGGITEAFF

J gene: TRBJ1-1
clone size: -
D gene: TRBD1
V gene: TRBV18
CDR3 DNA: TGTGCCAGCTCGCAGGGGGCGCCGGACACTGAAGCTTTCTTT
CDR3 protein: CASSQGAPDTEAFF

J gene: TRBJ1-1
clone size: -
D gene: -
V gene: TRBV4-2
CDR3 DNA: TGTGCCAGCAGCCCCGGGGGTTGGGGGAACACTGAAGCTTTCTTT
CDR3 protein: CASSPGGWGNTEAFF

J gene: TRBJ1-4
clone size: -
D gene: TRBD1
V gene: TRBV9
CDR3 DNA: TGTGCCAGCAGCGGCGGGGTTGGGGACAGGGGTGAAAAACTGTTTTTT
CDR3 protein: CASSGGVGDRGEKLFF

J gene: TRBJ1-2
clone size: -
D gene: TRBD1
V gene: TRBV19
CDR3 DNA: TGTGCCAGTAGTACGCCAAGGACAGGGTCCTATGGCTACACCTTC
CDR3 protein: CASSTPRTGSYGYTF

J gene: TRBJ2-1
clone size: once
D gene: -
V gene: TRBV18
CDR3 DNA: TGTGCCAGCTCACTGGGGGGGCCCGACAATGAGCAGTTCTTC
CDR3 protein: CASSLGGPDNEQFF

J gene: TRBJ1-2
clone size: once
D gene: TRBD1
V gene: TRBV15
CDR3 DNA: TGTGCCACCAGCAAAGGGACAGAATATGGCTACACCTTC
CDR3 protein: CATSKGTEYGYTF

J gene: TRBJ2-5
clone size: -
D gene: -
V gene: TRBV6-5
CDR3 DNA: TGTGCCAGCAGTTACTCGGGCGGGGAAGAGACCCAGTACTTC
CDR3 protein: CASSYSGGEETQYF

J gene: TRBJ1-1
clone size: -
D gene: -
V gene: TRBV6-1
CDR3 DNA: TGTGCCAGCAGTGAGCCTACCGGGTTAAACACTGAAGCTTTCTTT
CDR3 protein: CASSEPTGLNTEAFF

J gene: TRBJ2-5
clone size: -
D gene: TRBD1
V gene: TRBV12-5
CDR3 DNA: TGTGCTAGTGGTTCTGGACAGGCGGCCGAGACCCAGTACTTC
CDR3 protein: CASGSGQAAETQYF

J gene: TRBJ1-5
clone size: -
D gene: -
V gene: TRBV5-1
CDR3 DNA: TGCGCCAGCAGCTTGGCCGGGGATCAGCCCCAGCATTTT
CDR3 protein: CASSLAGDQPQHF

J gene: TRBJ2-5
clone size: -
D gene: TRBD2
V gene: TRBV7-6
CDR3 DNA: TGTGCCAGCAGCTCCCGGGGACTAGCGGTAGAGACCCAGTACTTC
CDR3 protein: CASSSRGLAVETQYF

J gene: TRBJ2-2
clone size: -
D gene: TRBD1
V gene: TRBV5-1
CDR3 DNA: TGCGCCAGCAGCTTGGGGGACAGAAACACCGGGGAGCTGTTTTTT
CDR3 protein: CASSLGDRNTGELFF

J gene: TRBJ1-3
clone size: -
D gene: TRBD1
V gene: TRBV5-8
CDR3 DNA: TGTGCCAGCAGCTTAGATACAGGGGACAATACCATATATTTT
CDR3 protein: CASSLDTGDNTIYF

J gene: TRBJ2-3
clone size: -
D gene: -
V gene: TRBV6-5
CDR3 DNA: TGTGCCAGCAGTCAGAGCACAGATACGCAGTATTTT
CDR3 protein: CASSQSTDTQYF

J gene: TRBJ1-1
clone size: -
D gene: -
V gene: TRBV6-4
CDR3 DNA: TGTGCCAGCAGGATCTCTAATTTAAACACTGAAGCTTTCTTT
CDR3 protein: CASRISNLNTEAFF

J gene: TRBJ1-4
clone size: -
D gene: -
V gene: TRBV29-1
CDR3 DNA: TGCAGCGTCGCAGACATTAATGAAAAACTGTTTTTT
CDR3 protein: CSVADINEKLFF

J gene: TRBJ2-3
clone size: -
D gene: TRBD2
V gene: TRBV15
CDR3 DNA: TGTGCCACCAGCAAACTTAGCGGGGGGGCAGATACGCAGTATTTT
CDR3 protein: CATSKLSGGADTQYF

J gene: TRBJ2-1
clone size: -
D gene: TRBD2
V gene: TRBV12-5
CDR3 DNA: TGTGCTAGTGGTTCGTCCGGGGGGGCTGGTGGGCAGTTCTTC
CDR3 protein: CASGSSGGAGGQFF

J gene: TRBJ1-4
clone size: -
D gene: -
V gene: TRBV9
CDR3 DNA: TGTGCCAGCAGCGTAGAACCCCAAAGGGATAATGAAAAACTGTTTTTT
CDR3 protein: CASSVEPQRDNEKLFF

J gene: TRBJ1-1
clone size: -
D gene: TRBD1
V gene: TRBV11-3
CDR3 DNA: TGTGCCAGCAGCCCAGGGGTGGGTGACAGGGTGAACACTGAAGCTTTCTTT
CDR3 protein: CASSPGVGDRVNTEAFF

J gene: TRBJ2-7
clone size: -
D gene: TRBD2
V gene: TRBV7-2
CDR3 DNA: TGTGCCAGCAGCTTAGGTCCCGGGGGGGCCGAGTACGGGCAGTACTTC
CDR3 protein: CASSLGPGGAEYGQYF

J gene: TRBJ2-5
clone size: -
D gene: -
V gene: TRBV9
CDR3 DNA: TGTGCCAGCAGCGGGTACGGACAGATACAAGAGACCCAGTACTTC
CDR3 protein: CASSGYGQIQETQYF

J gene: TRBJ2-5
clone size: -
D gene: -
V gene: TRBV2
CDR3 DNA: TGTGCCAGCAGTGAAGCGGGGACACGCCAAGAGACCCAGTACTTC
CDR3 protein: CASSEAGTRQETQYF

J gene: TRBJ2-7
clone size: -
D gene: TRBD2
V gene: TRBV6-1
CDR3 DNA: TGTGCCAGCAGTGTACTAGCGGGGACGCCGGTAGACGAGCAGTACTTC
CDR3 protein: CASSVLAGTPVDEQYF

J gene: TRBJ2-5
clone size: -
D gene: TRBD2
V gene: TRBV5-1
CDR3 DNA: TGCGCCAGCAGCTTCCGGGCTAGCGGGAGAATAGGGGGGGCGGAGACCCAGTACTTC
CDR3 protein: CASSFRASGRIGGAETQYF

J gene: TRBJ1-1
clone size: -
D gene: -
V gene: TRBV19
CDR3 DNA: TGTGCCAGTGCGAAAAGCCAACGAGGAAGCACTGAAGCTTTCTTT
CDR3 protein: CASAKSQRGSTEAFF

J gene: TRBJ2-1
clone size: -
D gene: TRBD2
V gene: TRBV7-8
CDR3 DNA: TGTGCCAGCAGCGCTCGGACTAGCGGCCGCTACAATGAGCAGTTCTTC
CDR3 protein: CASSARTSGRYNEQFF

J gene: TRBJ2-5
clone size: once
D gene: -
V gene: TRBV6-1
CDR3 DNA: TGTGCCAGCAGTGAAGCGCGTAGGTGGCAGTACTTC
CDR3 protein: CASSEARRWQYF

J gene: TRBJ1-1
clone size: -
D gene: TRBD1
V gene: TRBV30
CDR3 DNA: TGTGCCTGGACAAAAGGGGGCAACACTGAAGCTTTCTTT
CDR3 protein: CAWTKGGNTEAFF

J gene: TRBJ2-7
clone size: -
D gene: TRBD2
V gene: TRBV10-3
CDR3 DNA: TGTGCCATCAGTGACTCGGGAGGGGGGCACGAGCAGTACTTC
CDR3 protein: CAISDSGGGHEQYF

J gene: TRBJ2-4
clone size: -
D gene: -
V gene: TRBV7-9
CDR3 DNA: TGTGCCAGCAGCCCCTTCACGCTAGCCAAAAACATTCAGTACTTC
CDR3 protein: CASSPFTLAKNIQYF